The present entry profiles one TCR beta chain with its context. The antigen remains undetermined. The lymph nodes were axillary draining lymph nodes from breast cancer patients. The data were obtained in a study of breast tumors, draining lymph nodes, adjacent tissues. Looked up from germline, CDR1 is LNHNV and CDR2 is YYDKDF (reference sequence). The germline V and J ends were trimmed by 3 bases and 9 bases, with 9 bases remaining between them. The CDR3 contains 13 residues. A single record per CDR3 protein comes from TCRdb applying MiXCR to the multiplex PCR reads. Of around 190,000 distinct CDR3 sequences listed, approximately 33% are singletons. Study-level points and caveats: Tumor repertoires ranked between lymph nodes and nontumor tissue in diversity, with V and J gene preferences.

What was sequenced was axillary lymph node tissue. The chain carries TRBV15 and TRBJ2-6, with D perhaps matching TRBD1 (6 bases). The sequence was collected from a female donor with breast cancer. Some clones in this sample may be carry-over from other donors' samples. The DNA for the CDR3 is TGTGCCACCAGCAGTCACAGGGACAACGTCCTGACTTTC. It specifies CATSSHRDNVLTF.